Listed below are T cell receptor beta chains from one sample, sequenced in a study of radiotherapy plus CTLA-4 blockade in lung cancer. The data were produced by immunoSEQ multiplex PCR, yet TCRdb's version contains in-frame clones alone and is incomplete. The sample gives about 80,000 clones, about 87% of which show up once; over 0.75% is in the top ten. The specimen comprised peripheral blood, sampled from a patient treated with radiotherapy plus ipilimumab. All receptors derive from a human donor with non-small cell lung cancer who had stable disease on radiotherapy plus ipilimumab. CDR3s include the opening cysteine and the closing phenylalanine or tryptophan. The order of the fields is CDR3 length, J gene, V gene, clone size, CDR3 protein. Clone size is not always given. Where it is, it says once, few, many or a class for expanded clones.

15 | TRBJ1-1 | TRBV7-9 | - | CASSLGGNMNTEAFF
17 | TRBJ1-5 | TRBV18 | - | CASSPGGSIGSNQPQHF
13 | TRBJ2-2 | TRBV7-2 | - | CASSSSGTGELFF
16 | TRBJ1-1 | TRBV28 | - | CASRGGQGAWGTEAFF
17 | TRBJ1-5 | TRBV5-8 | - | CASSREVGQGASQPQHF
13 | TRBJ1-5 | TRBV23-1 | - | CASSQSRNQPQHF
15 | TRBJ2-5 | TRBV5-6 | - | CASSLAGQGSETQYF
14 | TRBJ2-7 | TRBV9 | - | CASSPGTPLYEQYF
15 | TRBJ2-2 | TRBV11-2 | - | CASSSVGANTGELFF
15 | TRBJ1-6 | TRBV2 | once | CASRPRDTNNSPLHF
16 | TRBJ1-2 | TRBV4-2 | - | CASSQEFGTGSYGYTF
14 | TRBJ1-2 | TRBV2 | - | CASRRDRGLGGHTF
13 | TRBJ2-7 | TRBV7-8 | - | CASSLGPSYEQYF
15 | TRBJ1-3 | TRBV25-1 | once | CASSGGPNSGNTIYF
15 | TRBJ1-2 | TRBV30 | - | CAWNEGQGRPYGYTF
12 | TRBJ2-1 | TRBV5-5 | - | CASGFRDNEQFF
15 | TRBJ2-1 | TRBV4-1 | - | CASSQDVGSYNEQFF
15 | TRBJ2-3 | TRBV27 | - | CARGGTSGRRGTQYF
19 | TRBJ1-6 | TRBV27 | once | CASSLSRDRHSSYNSPLHF
13 | TRBJ1-2 | TRBV7-9 | - | CASSLDSDYGYTF
15 | TRBJ1-3 | TRBV9 | few | CASSVETGAGNTIYF
14 | TRBJ1-2 | TRBV28 | - | CASSFEGSNYGYTF
16 | TRBJ1-1 | TRBV7-3 | once | CASSLGQGALNTEAFF
15 | TRBJ2-1 | TRBV7-6 | once | CASTRQGASLNEQFF
16 | TRBJ2-2 | TRBV7-9 | - | CASSEPWGGDTGELFF
14 | TRBJ1-2 | TRBV28 | - | CASRSYLGGAGYTF
13 | TRBJ1-5 | TRBV29-1 | - | CSVDLGGNQPQHF
15 | TRBJ2-2 | TRBV19 | - | CASRRSGLNTGELFF
17 | TRBJ1-4 | TRBV30 | - | CAWSKGNRAATNEKLFF
16 | TRBJ2-2 | TRBV6-1 | - | CASSGRGAENTGELFF
13 | TRBJ1-1 | TRBV5-1 | - | CASSTGDVTEAFF
12 | TRBJ2-7 | TRBV5-6 | - | CASSLWRYEQYF
14 | TRBJ1-1 | TRBV28 | - | CASSLSHKGTEAFF
14 | TRBJ2-6 | TRBV7-2 | - | CASSSGVGANVLTF
16 | TRBJ2-1 | TRBV10-3 | few | CAISESLGQLYNEQFF
11 | TRBJ1-2 | TRBV6-5 | few | CASSTNYGYTF
13 | TRBJ2-5 | TRBV4-1 | - | CASSQGNKETQYF